This T cell receptor beta chain was sequenced for a study of regulatory T cells in long-lasting Graves disease. As for time point: persistent/refractory GD, antithyroid drugs over 5 years with positive TRAb. TCR sequences were obtained from RNA taken from PBMCs. Diagnosis followed American Thyroid Association guidelines for Graves' disease. This clonotype was counted many times. The authors built TCR beta libraries using iRepertoire HTBI primers and Arm-PCR of CDR3 regions. TCRdb ran MiXCR on the multiplex PCR reads and lists one entry per CDR3 protein. The data show fewer than 550,000 distinct CDR3 sequences, under 25% seen once. The CDR3 is made up of 13 amino acids. V was shortened by 8 bases and J by 0 bases, with 8 bases between the two germline ends.

This TCR derives from a female donor with Graves disease. The chain joins TRBV12-3 or TRBV12-4 to TRBJ1-5; D uncertain. Sample: peripheral blood mononuclear cells (PBMCs), taken when the disease was refractory, from a patient treated with antithyroid drugs. CDR3 nucleotide sequence: TGTGCCAGCGCTAAATCTAGCAATCAGCCCCAGCATTTT. The encoded protein is CASAKSSNQPQHF.